The 31 T cell receptor beta chains presented below share a single source sample, sequenced in a study of radiotherapy plus CTLA-4 blockade in lung cancer. Assay used: immunoSEQ multiplex PCR; TCRdb lists only in-frame clones, some missing. The table lists roughly 50,000 clones, 70% to 80% of them singletons. The sample was peripheral blood, taken from a patient treated with radiotherapy plus ipilimumab. The receptor source for this set is a human donor with non-small cell lung cancer who had stable disease on radiotherapy plus ipilimumab.

The gene calls are TRBV6-1 and TRBJ1-1, with D maybe TRBD1 (5 bases). This CDR3 comprises 13 residues. Germline V gene sequence: CDR1 MNHNS, CDR2 SASEGT. Trimming pared 4 bases from V and 0 bases from J, leaving 6 bases between. CDR3 sequence (DNA): TGTGCCAGCAGTGGACAGCTGAACACTGAAGCTTTCTTT. It translates to CASSGQLNTEAFF.

The chain links TRBV7-2 to TRBJ1-2, with a tentative D call TRBD1 (6 bases). This CDR3 comprises 16 residues. The V gene's germline CDR1 is SGHTA and CDR2 FQGNSA. V dropped 4 bases and J dropped 0 bases, with 15 bases sitting between them. The CDR3 spells CASSSYTGLANYGYTF. The CDR3, as DNA: TGTGCCAGCAGCTCGTATACAGGGTTAGCTAACTATGGCTACACCTTC.

The rearrangement links TRBV9 to TRBJ2-5, with TRBD2 identical over 10 bases. Germline-derived CDR1 and CDR2 are SGDLS and YYNGEE. The CDR3 is 15 amino acids. V trimming: 4 bases; J trimming: 5 bases; junction bases outside the gene matches: 8. As DNA, the CDR3 is TGTGCCAGCAGCCCTCGCCTAGCGGGGGTGGAGACCCAGTACTTC. Translation gives CASSPRLAGVETQYF.

The chain has TRBV10-1 and TRBJ2-7; weak D call: TRBD1 (5 bases). V lost 1 base to trimming and J lost 6 bases, with 10 bases between them. Germline CDR1 is WNHNN and CDR2 is SYGVQD (reference sequence). The CDR3 has 13 residues. Here the CDR3 reads CASSEYRLGEQYF. CDR3 bases: TGCGCCAGCAGTGAGTACAGGCTGGGCGAGCAGTACTTC.

The J gene is TRBJ1-1, the V gene TRBV7-2, with a weak D call TRBD1 (6 bases). Germline CDR1 SGHTA, CDR2 FQGNSA. The CDR3 loop spans 15 amino acids. V was cut by 5 bases and J by 5 bases, with 18 bases left in between. CDR3 sequence reads: CASSPRGVRETEAFF. The CDR3 DNA sequence: TGTGCCAGCAGCCCGAGGGGGGTCAGGGAAACTGAAGCTTTCTTT.

The rearrangement uses TRBV15 and TRBJ1-6; D not resolved. The germline V gene encodes CDR1 LNHNV and CDR2 YYDKDF (reference sequence). Deletions cut 2 bases from V and 9 bases from J, with 11 bases between. The CDR3 contains 14 residues. Written as DNA, the CDR3 is TGTGCCACCAGCAGATCTCCGGAGTCTTCACCCCTCCACTTT. It translates to CATSRSPESSPLHF. The full variable domain, with the rest looked up from reference TRBV15 and TRBJ1-6, is DAMVIQNPRYQVTQFGKPVTLSCSQTLNHNVMYWYQQKSSQAPKLLFHYYDKDFNNEADTPDNFQSRRPNTSFCFLDIRSPGLGDTAMYLCATSRSPESSPLHFGNGTRLTVT.

Comment on this clone: An end of the junction does not agree with germline; a read error may underlie this. The gene calls are TRBV7-2 and TRBJ1-1; D gene ambiguous. In germline, CDR1 is SGHTA, CDR2 FQGNSA. The CDR3 runs to 14 residues. The CDR3 reads CASTLNGPNTEAFF. CDR3 coding DNA: TGTGCCAGCACCTTAAACGGGCCGAACACTGAAGCTTTCTTT. Together with reference TRBV7-2 and TRBJ1-1, the CDR3 gives the full variable domain: GAGVSQSPSNKVTEKGKDVELRCDPISGHTALYWYRQSLGQGLEFLIYFQGNSAPDKSGLPSDRFSAERTGGSVSTLTIQRTQQEDSAVYLCASTLNGPNTEAFFGQGTRLTVV.

This chain links TRBV7-2 with TRBJ2-7; 9 nucleotides line up with TRBD1. V shed 1 base and J 2 bases; nucleotides not matched to a gene: 9. Germline CDR1 reads SGHTA; CDR2 reads FQGNSA. The CDR3 totals 17 residues. CDR3 amino acids: CASSLGAGTGRPYEQYF. DNA for the CDR3: TGTGCCAGCAGCTTAGGGGCCGGGACAGGGAGACCCTACGAGCAGTACTTC.

In its sample, this clone was seen a few times. In DNA form, the CDR3 reads TGTGCCAGTAGTATTTCCGCGTCCACAGATACGCAGTATTTT. Its translation: CASSISASTDTQYF. This sequence joins TRBV19 and TRBJ2-3; D unclear. This CDR3 contains 14 residues. In germline, CDR1 is LNHDA, CDR2 SQIVND (reference sequence). Trimming took off 3 bases at V and 2 bases at J, with 9 bases between the two ends. Looking up the rest from reference TRBV19 and TRBJ2-3 gives the full variable domain: DGGITQSPKYLFRKEGQNVTLSCEQNLNHDAMYWYRQDPGQGLRLIYYSQIVNDFQKGDIAEGYSVSREKKESFPLTVTSAQKNPTAFYLCASSISASTDTQYFGPGTRLTVL.

The rearrangement joins TRBV7-6 to TRBJ1-2; 8 nucleotides line up with TRBD1. The CDR3 runs 13 residues. V shed 5 bases, J shed 7 bases, and the junction held 6 bases outside the gene matches. Germline lookup yields CDR1 SGHVS and CDR2 FNYEAQ. CDR3 in DNA: TGTGCCAGCAGCAGGACAGGGATGGGTGGCTACACCTTC. Its translation: CASSRTGMGGYTF.

This clone occurred a few times. The chain combines TRBV15 with TRBJ1-3; D uncertain. This CDR3 spans 14 amino acids. The germline gives CDR1 LNHNV, CDR2 YYDKDF (reference sequence). The V and J ends lost 5 bases and 4 bases respectively, with 12 bases between them. CDR3 sequence (DNA): TGTGCCACCAGCGGCCGAGGACGGGGAAACACCATATATTTT. It yields the protein CATSGRGRGNTIYF.

J is TRBJ2-3 and V is TRBV29-1; 14 bases agree with TRBD2. CDR3 length equals 18 residues. V shed 0 bases, J shed 5 bases, and the junction held 10 bases outside the gene matches. The V gene's germline CDR1 is SQVTM and CDR2 ANQGSEA. The CDR3 bases are TGCAGCGTTGAAGATCGGTTTGGACTAGCGGGGGGCTTAGATACGCAGTATTTT. Translation gives CSVEDRFGLAGGLDTQYF.

The chain uses TRBV6-5 and TRBJ2-7, with 8 positions matching TRBD1. The V and J ends lost 4 bases and 4 bases, in that order; junction bases with no gene match: 6. The CDR3 length is 14 residues. The germline CDR1 and CDR2 sequences are MNHEY and SVGAGI. CDR3 DNA: TGTGCCAGCAGTTCCACAGGGGGTGGGTACGAGCAGTACTTC. This gives the protein CASSSTGGGYEQYF.

This chain connects TRBV5-6 to TRBJ1-4; D gene uncertain. The V end lost 3 bases, the J end lost 6 bases, and 15 bases lay between the germline ends. The CDR3 covers 15 residues. CDR1 is SGHDT, CDR2 YYEEEE, per germline. The CDR3 DNA reads as TGTGCCAGCAGCTCTGCTCCGGGTCTGCATGAAAAACTGTTTTTT. Translating gives CASSSAPGLHEKLFF.

The gene calls are TRBV13 and TRBJ2-7; 8 positions agree with TRBD1. With V trimmed by 1 base and J by 6 bases, 11 bases remained unmatched. Germline values: CDR1 PRHDT, CDR2 FYEKMQ (reference sequence). This CDR3 is built from 16 residues. CDR3 sequence: CASSLVPPGGTGEQYV. Here the CDR3 DNA reads TGTGCCAGCAGCTTAGTGCCCCCAGGAGGGACAGGCGAGCAGTACGTC.

This sequence joins TRBV29-1 and TRBJ2-3; no clear D. The CDR3 is 12 amino acids. In germline, CDR1 is SQVTM, CDR2 ANQGSEA. This CDR3 reads CRVDTSTDTQYF. DNA of the CDR3: TGCAGGGTGGATACTAGCACAGATACGCAGTATTTT.

J is TRBJ2-7 and V is TRBV29-1; maybe TRBD2 (5 bases). The V end lost 3 bases, the J end lost 1 base, and 13 bases lay between the germline ends. Looked up from germline, CDR1 is SQVTM and CDR2 is ANQGSEA. The CDR3 extends over 14 amino acids. The CDR3 DNA reads as TGCAGCGTTGACGGGGTTAGAGGGTCCTACGAGCAGTACTTC. Translated, it gives CSVDGVRGSYEQYF.

The rearrangement joins TRBV9 to TRBJ1-1, with 7 bases fitting TRBD1. Germline V gene data show CDR1 as SGDLS and CDR2 as YYNGEE. The CDR3 has 15 amino acids. V lost 3 bases, J lost 1 base, and 6 bases stayed unmatched. The CDR3 loop reads CASSATGAENTEAFF. CDR3 in DNA: TGTGCCAGCAGCGCTACAGGGGCGGAGAACACTGAAGCTTTCTTT. The complete variable domain, with remaining parts taken from reference TRBV9 and TRBJ1-1, reads DSGVTQTPKHLITATGQRVTLRCSPRSGDLSVYWYQQSLDQGLQFLIQYYNGEERAKGNILERFSAQQFPDLHSELNLSSLELGDSALYFCASSATGAENTEAFFGQGTRLTVV.

The V and J genes are TRBV28 and TRBJ1-2; D perhaps matches TRBD1 (5 bases). Germline CDR1 reads MDHEN; CDR2 reads SYDVKM. Trimming removed 1 base at V and 2 bases at J, with 14 bases between. The length of the CDR3 is 16 residues. The CDR3 nucleotides are TGTGCCAGCAGTTTATTCCTCGTGGGGCAAAACTATGGCTACACCTTC. Residues: CASSLFLVGQNYGYTF.

The chain recombines TRBV6-5 with TRBJ1-2; weak D call: TRBD1 (6 bases). The germline V and J ends were trimmed by 0 bases and 8 bases, with 16 bases remaining between them. Germline assignment: CDR1 MNHEY and CDR2 SVGAGI. This CDR3 is built from 15 residues. The CDR3 bases are TGTGCCAGCAGTTACTCGAGGGGGAATATAGGGGGCTACACCTTC. This encodes CASSYSRGNIGGYTF.

The rearrangement joins TRBV6-5 to TRBJ1-2, with TRBD1 as a possible D gene (5 bases). Germline assignment: CDR1 MNHEY and CDR2 SVGAGI. This CDR3 comprises 15 residues. Trimming removed 9 bases from V and 4 bases from J, with 21 bases in between. The CDR3 coding sequence is TGTGCCAGTGGGGTTCGACAGCGACCTTTCTATGGCTACACCTTC. Its translation is CASGVRQRPFYGYTF.

The chain combines TRBV6-1 with TRBJ2-7; D call uncertain. Trimming pared 4 bases from V and 4 bases from J, leaving 8 bases between. Germline V gene data show CDR1 as MNHNS and CDR2 as SASEGT. The CDR3 is 12 residues long. DNA for the CDR3: TGTGCCAGCAGTGTCAAGGGTTACGAGCAGTACTTC. Amino acid sequence: CASSVKGYEQYF.

This rearrangement joins TRBV6-6 to TRBJ1-2; 8 nucleotides align to TRBD1. Trimming removed 2 bases from V and 4 bases from J; junction bases left unmatched: 3. The CDR3 loop spans 14 amino acids. Germline loops: CDR1 MNHNY, CDR2 SVGAGI (reference sequence). CDR3 amino acids: CASSYGGQAYGYTF. For the CDR3, the DNA is TGTGCCAGCAGTTACGGGGGACAGGCCTATGGCTACACCTTC.

In this sample, this clone turned up many times. V is TRBV10-1 and J is TRBJ1-6; D not certain. The CDR3 runs 13 residues. CDR1 is WNHNN, CDR2 SYGVQD, per germline (reference sequence). The V end lost 0 bases, the J end lost 7 bases, and 4 bases lay between the germline ends. CDR3 nucleotide sequence: TGCGCCAGCAGTGAGTCGCGGAATTCACCCCTCCACTTT. Translated, it gives CASSESRNSPLHF.

V is TRBV27 and J is TRBJ1-6, with no clear D. The CDR3 consists of 15 residues. V lost 2 bases and J lost 6, with 11 bases in between. CDR1 is MNHEY and CDR2 is SMNVEV in the germline V gene (reference sequence). CDR3 region: CASSLRAPGNSPLHF. The DNA of the CDR3 is TGTGCCAGCAGTTTAAGGGCTCCGGGTAATTCACCCCTCCACTTT.

This clone was counted a few times. This chain joins TRBV28 and TRBJ1-5, with no clear D. This CDR3 has 12 residues. Trimming pared 3 bases from V and 9 bases from J, leaving 9 bases between. Germline CDR1 MDHEN, CDR2 SYDVKM. The CDR3 region has the DNA TGTGCCAGCAGTTTTTTCTCGGTGCCCCAGCATTTT. Translation: CASSFFSVPQHF.

This clone showed up just once. The rearrangement links TRBV7-3 to TRBJ1-1; D is unresolved. The germline V gene has CDR1 SGHTA and CDR2 FQGTGA. Trimming pared 4 bases from V and 5 bases from J, leaving 11 bases between. The CDR3 contains 13 residues. CDR3 sequence reads: CASSSSVATEAFF. DNA for the CDR3: TGTGCCAGCAGCTCGTCCGTCGCGACTGAAGCTTTCTTT. Variable domain in full (rest from reference TRBV7-3 and TRBJ1-1): GAGVSQTPSNKVTEKGKYVELRCDPISGHTALYWYRQSLGQGPEFLIYFQGTGAADDSGLPNDRFFAVRPEGSVSTLKIQRTERGDSAVYLCASSSSVATEAFFGQGTRLTVV.

The V call is TRBV30, the J call TRBJ1-1; no definite D call. This CDR3 is built from 13 residues. Trimming cost V 5 bases and J 7 bases, with 17 bases left between them. Per the germline V gene, CDR1 is GTSNPN and CDR2 is SVGIG (reference sequence). The CDR3 coding sequence is TGTGCCTGGCCCTCGGGGTTGCGGGGTGAAGCTTTCTTT. This gives the protein CAWPSGLRGEAFF.

The gene calls are TRBV9 and TRBJ1-6; unclear D gene. This CDR3 comprises 13 residues. V lost 2 bases to trimming and J lost 5 bases, with 5 bases between them. The V gene's germline CDR1 is SGDLS and CDR2 YYNGEE. The CDR3 region is CASSVKDNSPLHF. The CDR3 DNA is TGTGCCAGCAGCGTTAAGGATAATTCACCCCTCCACTTT.

The chain links TRBV7-6 to TRBJ1-3; 9 bases agree with TRBD1. The CDR3 loop spans 16 amino acids. Per germline, CDR1 SGHVS and CDR2 FNYEAQ. V trimming: 5 bases; J trimming: 1 base; junction bases outside the gene matches: 6. The CDR3 nucleotides read TGTGCCAGCAGCCCGTTGGGGACAGGGTCTGGAAACACCATATATTTT. This gives the protein CASSPLGTGSGNTIYF.

The table lists this clone with a count of one. The chain recombines TRBV27 with TRBJ1-1, with 7 bases lining up with TRBD1. The germline CDR1 and CDR2 sequences are MNHEY and SMNVEV (reference sequence). With V trimmed by 2 bases and J by 7 bases, 16 bases remained unmatched. This CDR3 is built from 17 residues. The CDR3 region is CASSLKARGRGRDEAFF. The CDR3 DNA reads as TGTGCCAGCAGTTTAAAAGCGAGGGGGCGCGGGAGGGATGAAGCTTTCTTT.